This TCR beta chain comes out of a study of blood T cell repertoires in COVID-19. Data came from immunoSEQ multiplex PCR; TCRdb stores just in-frame clones and leaves some out. The data hold under 450,000 clones, with over 65% observed a single time. V dropped 6 bases and J dropped 4; count of bases not matched to a gene: 5. Germline V gene lookup returns CDR1 SGHNT and CDR2 YENEEA. The CDR3 consists of 13 residues. The chain employs TRBV11-3 and TRBJ2-7, with TRBD2 matching over 8 bases. This receptor was identified in a human donor with acute or convalescent COVID-19. The donor label of this sample is uncertain. The sequenced material came from peripheral blood. CDR3 loop: CASSRGGAYEQYF. In DNA, the CDR3 is TGTGCCAGCAGTCGGGGGGGCGCGTACGAGCAGTACTTC.